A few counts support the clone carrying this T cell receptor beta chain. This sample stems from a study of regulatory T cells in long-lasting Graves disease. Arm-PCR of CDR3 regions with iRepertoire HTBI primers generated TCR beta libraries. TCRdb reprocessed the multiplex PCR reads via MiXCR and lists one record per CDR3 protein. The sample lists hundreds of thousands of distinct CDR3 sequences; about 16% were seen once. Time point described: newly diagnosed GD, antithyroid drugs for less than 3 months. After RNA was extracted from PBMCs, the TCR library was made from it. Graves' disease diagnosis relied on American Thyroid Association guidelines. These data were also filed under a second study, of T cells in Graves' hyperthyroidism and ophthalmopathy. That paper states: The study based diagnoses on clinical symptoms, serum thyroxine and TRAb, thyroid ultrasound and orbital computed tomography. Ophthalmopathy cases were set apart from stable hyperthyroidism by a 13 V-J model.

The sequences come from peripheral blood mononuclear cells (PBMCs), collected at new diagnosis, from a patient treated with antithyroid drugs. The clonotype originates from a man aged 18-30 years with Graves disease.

CDR3 region: CASSSGLRNSPLHF. The CDR3 bases are TGTGCCAGCAGCTCCGGACTGAGGAATTCACCCCTCCACTTT. The V and J genes are TRBV7-2 and TRBJ1-6; no firm D call. CDR1 is SGHTA, CDR2 FQGNSA, per germline. This CDR3 has 14 amino acids. V was shortened by 4 bases and J by 7 bases, with 11 bases between the two germline ends.